This is a list of T cell receptor beta chains from one sample in a study of shared clonotypes between healthy human individuals. TCRdb keeps only in-frame clones here, not all; method: immunoSEQ multiplex PCR. Among 550,000 to 850,000 clones, around 77% were seen once, and the ten largest hold under 2%. Sequencing used memory CD4+ T cells sorted from blood. The receptor source for this set is a woman aged 25-40 years in good health. CDR3s include the opening cysteine and the closing phenylalanine or tryptophan. The order of the fields is J gene, clone size, D gene, V gene, CDR3 DNA, CDR3 protein. A D gene is named only where the DNA matches it firmly. Size values are once, few and many counts, or a class for expanded clones, and some rows have none.

J gene: TRBJ2-7; clone size: NA; D gene: TRBD1; V gene: TRBV28; CDR3 DNA: TGTGCCAGCAGTTTAGGGGACAGAAAAGTCCTCTACGAGCAGTACTTC; CDR3 protein: CASSLGDRKVLYEQYF
J gene: TRBJ2-7; clone size: many; D gene: NA; V gene: TRBV5-1; CDR3 DNA: TGCGCCAGCGCCCCCGGGACGTTGGTCTACGAGCAGTACTTC; CDR3 protein: CASAPGTLVYEQYF
J gene: TRBJ2-1; clone size: NA; D gene: TRBD2; V gene: TRBV7-3; CDR3 DNA: TGTGCCAGCAGCTCGTCTTCCGGGCTAGCGGGAGCTAATGAGCAGTTCTTC; CDR3 protein: CASSSSSGLAGANEQFF
J gene: TRBJ2-2; clone size: NA; D gene: NA; V gene: TRBV7-2; CDR3 DNA: TGTGCCAGCAGCTTAGGTAGAGGGGGGCCCCCGCCGGGGGAGCTGTTTTTT; CDR3 protein: CASSLGRGGPPPGELFF
J gene: TRBJ2-7; clone size: NA; D gene: NA; V gene: TRBV4-2; CDR3 DNA: TGTGCCAGCAGCCCCGGTAAGAACTACGAGCAGTACTTC; CDR3 protein: CASSPGKNYEQYF
J gene: TRBJ2-7; clone size: NA; D gene: TRBD1; V gene: TRBV28; CDR3 DNA: TGTGCCAGCAGTTTTAGTACCGGACAGGGTACGGACGAGCAGTACTTC; CDR3 protein: CASSFSTGQGTDEQYF
J gene: TRBJ2-1; clone size: few; D gene: NA; V gene: TRBV5-1; CDR3 DNA: TGCGCCAGCAGCTTCGAGACGTGGGGACTTGAGCAGTTCTTC; CDR3 protein: CASSFETWGLEQFF
J gene: TRBJ2-5; clone size: once; D gene: TRBD2; V gene: TRBV27; CDR3 DNA: TGTGCCACCTGGGCTAGCGGGAGAGGGGGTGGGGAGACCCAGTACTTC; CDR3 protein: CATWASGRGGGETQYF
J gene: TRBJ1-1; clone size: NA; D gene: NA; V gene: TRBV5-1; CDR3 DNA: TGCGCCAGCAGCTTGGTTGTGGGGGGCACTGAAGCTTTCTTT; CDR3 protein: CASSLVVGGTEAFF
J gene: TRBJ2-7; clone size: NA; D gene: NA; V gene: TRBV11-1; CDR3 DNA: TGTGCCAGCAGCCGACTAGTTACGGCCTACGAGCAGTACTTC; CDR3 protein: CASSRLVTAYEQYF
J gene: TRBJ2-1; clone size: NA; D gene: NA; V gene: TRBV29-1; CDR3 DNA: TGCAGCGTCCAAAGGGGCAGTACCCCCTACAATGAGCAGTTCTTC; CDR3 protein: CSVQRGSTPYNEQFF
J gene: TRBJ2-7; clone size: once; D gene: TRBD1; V gene: TRBV28; CDR3 DNA: TGTGCCAGCAGAACGGACAGGAACCGCCTGGTCGAGCAGTACTTC; CDR3 protein: CASRTDRNRLVEQYF
J gene: TRBJ2-1; clone size: NA; D gene: TRBD2; V gene: TRBV4-1; CDR3 DNA: TGCGCCAGCAGCCAAGATCCGGCTGGACTAGCCTCCTACAATGAGCAGTTCTTC; CDR3 protein: CASSQDPAGLASYNEQFF
J gene: TRBJ1-2; clone size: NA; D gene: NA; V gene: TRBV18; CDR3 DNA: TGTGCCAGCTCACCGAACAGGGATAGTGGCTACACCTTC; CDR3 protein: CASSPNRDSGYTF
J gene: TRBJ2-2; clone size: NA; D gene: NA; V gene: TRBV7-2; CDR3 DNA: TGTGCCAGCAGCTTACTGATTAAAGGGTTCCGGACCGGGGAGCTGTTTTTT; CDR3 protein: CASSLLIKGFRTGELFF
J gene: TRBJ2-7; clone size: NA; D gene: NA; V gene: TRBV5-8; CDR3 DNA: TGTGCCAGCAGCGTACCGGGACAAAACTACGAGCAGTACTTC; CDR3 protein: CASSVPGQNYEQYF
J gene: TRBJ1-4; clone size: NA; D gene: NA; V gene: TRBV18; CDR3 DNA: TGTGCCAGCTCACCACGGCCGACAACTAATGAAAAACTGTTTTTT; CDR3 protein: CASSPRPTTNEKLFF